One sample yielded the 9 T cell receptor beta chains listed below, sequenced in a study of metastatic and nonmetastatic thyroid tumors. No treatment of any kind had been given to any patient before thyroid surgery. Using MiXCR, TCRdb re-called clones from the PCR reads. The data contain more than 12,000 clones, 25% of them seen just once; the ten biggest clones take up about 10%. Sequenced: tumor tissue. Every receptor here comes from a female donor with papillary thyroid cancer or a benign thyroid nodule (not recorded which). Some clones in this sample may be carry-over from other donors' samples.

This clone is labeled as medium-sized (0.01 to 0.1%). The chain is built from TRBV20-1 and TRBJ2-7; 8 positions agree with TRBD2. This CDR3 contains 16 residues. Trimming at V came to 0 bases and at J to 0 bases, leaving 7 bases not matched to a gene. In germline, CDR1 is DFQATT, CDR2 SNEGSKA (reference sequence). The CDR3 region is CSARDNVAGSSYEQYF. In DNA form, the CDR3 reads TGCAGTGCTAGAGACAATGTAGCGGGATCCTCCTACGAGCAGTACTTC.

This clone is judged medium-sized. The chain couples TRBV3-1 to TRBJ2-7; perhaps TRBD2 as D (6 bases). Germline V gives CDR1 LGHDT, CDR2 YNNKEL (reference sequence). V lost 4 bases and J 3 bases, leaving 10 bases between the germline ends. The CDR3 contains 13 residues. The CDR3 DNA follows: TGTGCCAGCAGCCTGCGGGAACACTACGAGCAGTACTTC. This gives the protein CASSLREHYEQYF.

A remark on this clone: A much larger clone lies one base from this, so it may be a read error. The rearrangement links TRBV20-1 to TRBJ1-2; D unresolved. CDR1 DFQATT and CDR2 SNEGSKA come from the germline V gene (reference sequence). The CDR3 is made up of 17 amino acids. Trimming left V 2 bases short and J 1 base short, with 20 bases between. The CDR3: CSARSLGTLPVNYGYTF. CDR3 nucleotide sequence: TGCAGTGCTAGAAGCCTCGGAACTCTCCCTGTTAACTATGGCTACACCTTC.

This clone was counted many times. The CDR3 bases are TGTGCCTGGAGTGTACGACTGAGGGATGAGCAGTTCTTC. It encodes CAWSVRLRDEQFF. The chain has TRBV30 and TRBJ2-1; perhaps TRBD2 as D (5 bases). The CDR3 runs to 13 residues. The germline gives CDR1 GTSNPN, CDR2 SVGIG (reference sequence). The ends were cut back, 0 bases at V and 8 bases at J, with 11 bases in the middle.

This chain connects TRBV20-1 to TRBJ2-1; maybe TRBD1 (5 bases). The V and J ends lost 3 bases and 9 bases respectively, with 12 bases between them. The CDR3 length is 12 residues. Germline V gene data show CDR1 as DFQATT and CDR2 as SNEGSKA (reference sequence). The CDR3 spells CSARAGWGEQFF. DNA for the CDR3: TGCAGTGCTAGGGCAGGGTGGGGTGAGCAGTTCTTC.

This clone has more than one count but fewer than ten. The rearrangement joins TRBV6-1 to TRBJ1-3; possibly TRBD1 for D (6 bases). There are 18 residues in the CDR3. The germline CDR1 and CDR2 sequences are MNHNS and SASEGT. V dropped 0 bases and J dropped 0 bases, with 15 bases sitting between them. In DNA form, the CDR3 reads TGTGCCAGCAGTGAAGCCCTGGCAGGGGCGAGCTCTGGAAACACCATATATTTT. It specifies CASSEALAGASSGNTIYF.

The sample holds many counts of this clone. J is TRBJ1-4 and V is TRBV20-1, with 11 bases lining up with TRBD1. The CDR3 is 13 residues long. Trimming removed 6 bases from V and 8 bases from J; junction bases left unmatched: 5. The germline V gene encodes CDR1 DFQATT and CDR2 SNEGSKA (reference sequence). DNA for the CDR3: TGCAGTGCGGGACAGGGGGTCTACGAAAAACTGTTTTTT. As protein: CSAGQGVYEKLFF.

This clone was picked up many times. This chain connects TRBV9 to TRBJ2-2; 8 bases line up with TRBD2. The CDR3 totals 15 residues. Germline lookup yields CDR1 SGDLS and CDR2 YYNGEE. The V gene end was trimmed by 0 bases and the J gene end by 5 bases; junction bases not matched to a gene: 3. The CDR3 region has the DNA TGTGCCAGCAGCGTAGAGACGGGAGGGACCGGGGAGCTGTTTTTT. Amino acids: CASSVETGGTGELFF.

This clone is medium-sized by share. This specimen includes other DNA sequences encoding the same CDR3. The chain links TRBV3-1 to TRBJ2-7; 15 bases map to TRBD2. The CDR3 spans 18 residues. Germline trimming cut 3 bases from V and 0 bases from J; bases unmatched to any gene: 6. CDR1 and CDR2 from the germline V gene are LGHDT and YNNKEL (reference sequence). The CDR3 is CASSQGLAGGKSSYEQYF. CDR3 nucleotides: TGTGCCAGCAGCCAGGGACTAGCGGGAGGAAAAAGCTCCTACGAGCAGTACTTC.